Described below is a single T cell receptor (beta chain) sequence and its context. This specimen comes from a study of blood T cell repertoires in COVID-19. Study background: Some COVID-19 samples were acute and others convalescent; all came from the United States, Italy and Spain. T cells, B-cell-depleted T cells, or PBMCs provided the cDNA or gDNA that served as material.

Trimming cost V 3 bases and J 2 bases; bases outside gene matches: 14. Germline V gene sequence: CDR1 SNHLY, CDR2 FYNNEI. This CDR3 is 19 amino acids long. Sequencing was performed with immunoSEQ multiplex PCR; in TCRdb, only in-frame clones are kept and a portion is missing. This table has tens of thousands of clones, approximately 88% appearing once. J is TRBJ2-5 and V is TRBV2, with TRBD2 identical over 11 bases. The sequence was obtained from a man aged 50-59 years with active or convalescent COVID-19. The sequenced sample was peripheral blood. CDR3 loop: CASSDSTSGGPSPQETQYF. The CDR3 DNA sequence: TGTGCCAGCAGTGATTCCACTAGCGGGGGACCATCGCCTCAAGAGACCCAGTACTTC. Looking up the rest from reference TRBV2 and TRBJ2-5 gives the full variable domain: EPEVTQTPSHQVTQMGQEVILRCVPISNHLYFYWYRQILGQKVEFLVSFYNNEISEKSEIFDDQFSVERPDGSNFTLKIRSTKLEDSAMYFCASSDSTSGGPSPQETQYFGPGTRLLVL.